Presented here are 9 T cell receptor beta chains from one specimen sequenced in a study of T-cell memory formation after mild COVID-19. TCRdb itself ran the 5' RACE reads through MiXCR, one entry per CDR3 protein. The table includes 70,000 to 100,000 distinct CDR3 sequences, roughly 16% detected once. Material: PBMCs or a T cell subset sorted from them (not recorded which). Receptor source: a young man who had mild COVID-19 (a few samples of this study predate the infection). Cell type and time point are not known.

The chain carries TRBV27 and TRBJ2-3, with D perhaps TRBD1 or TRBD2 (5 bases each). Looked up from germline, CDR1 is MNHEY and CDR2 is SMNVEV (reference sequence). The ends were cut back, 3 bases at V and 0 bases at J, with 10 bases in the middle. The CDR3 runs 15 residues. The CDR3: CASSFPGASTDTQYF. The CDR3 nucleotides are TGTGCCAGCAGTTTTCCCGGGGCTAGCACAGATACGCAGTATTTT.

This clonotype was detected a few times. The chain has TRBV7-9 and TRBJ2-1, with a possible D match to TRBD2 (5 bases). Looked up from germline, CDR1 is SEHNR and CDR2 is FQNEAQ (reference sequence). The CDR3 runs to 15 residues. V lost 5 bases to trimming and J lost 0 bases, with 11 bases between them. This chain's CDR3 is CASSLREGSYNEQFF. In nucleotides, the CDR3 is TGTGCCAGCAGCCTACGTGAGGGCTCCTACAATGAGCAGTTCTTC.

This clonotype was counted many times. The J gene is TRBJ2-3, the V gene TRBV7-3; perhaps D is TRBD1 or TRBD2 (5 bases each). The germline gives CDR1 SGHTA, CDR2 FQGTGA. V dropped 0 bases and J dropped 1 base, with 5 bases sitting between them. The CDR3 sequence is 14 residues long. CDR3 amino acids: CASSLTGGTDTQYF. The CDR3 nucleotides read TGTGCCAGCAGCTTAACGGGGGGCACAGATACGCAGTATTTT.

This clonotype was detected many times. The junction differs from germline at one of its ends, possibly a read error. The chain uses TRBV3-1 and TRBJ2-3; TRBD2 might be the D (5 bases). Germline CDR1 reads LGHDT; CDR2 reads YNNKEL (reference sequence). This CDR3 is built from 15 residues. Written as DNA, the CDR3 is TGTGCCAGCACCCAATGGGAACGGCGGGTTCATACGCAGTATTTT. Amino acid sequence: CASTQWERRVHTQYF.

CDR3: CASSYAARRSSYNEQFF. DNA of the CDR3: TGTGCCAGCAGTTACGCTGCCCGGAGGAGCTCCTACAATGAGCAGTTCTTC. The chain links TRBV6-6 to TRBJ2-1; maybe TRBD2 (5 bases). V lost 2 bases to trimming and J lost 0 bases, with 14 bases between them. This CDR3 has 17 amino acids. Germline V gives CDR1 MNHNY, CDR2 SVGAGI (reference sequence).

The chain recombines TRBV9 with TRBJ2-7, with D perhaps TRBD1 (6 bases). CDR1 and CDR2 (germline): SGDLS, YYNGEE. Trimming pared 4 bases from V and 1 base from J, leaving 30 bases between. This CDR3 spans 20 amino acids. CDR3 amino acids: CASSLSDRYSPSLPSYEQYV. The CDR3 bases are TGTGCCAGCAGCCTCTCCGACAGGTACTCTCCTAGCCTCCCATCCTACGAGCAGTACGTC.

The J gene is TRBJ2-1, the V gene TRBV6-2 or TRBV6-3; TRBD2 matches 7 bases. This CDR3 has 13 residues. The ends lost 8 bases at V and 1 base at J; junction bases unmatched: 2. CDR1 is MNHEY, CDR2 SVGEGT, per germline. CDR3 in DNA: TGTGCCAGCGCGGGACTATCCTACAATGAGCAGTTCTTC. Translating gives CASAGLSYNEQFF.

The rearrangement joins TRBV9 to TRBJ2-3; 10 bases agree with TRBD1. There are 16 residues in the CDR3. Germline assignment: CDR1 SGDLS and CDR2 YYNGEE. Trimming at V came to 2 bases and at J to 1 base, leaving 4 bases not matched to a gene. The DNA for the CDR3 is TGTGCCAGCAGCGTCAGGACAGGGGGAGGCACAGATACGCAGTATTTT. Its translation is CASSVRTGGGTDTQYF.

CDR3 in DNA: TGTGCCAGCAGCTTACAGATACGGGGTGGTACAGATACGCAGTATTTT. Its translation is CASSLQIRGGTDTQYF. The chain is built from TRBV7-3 and TRBJ2-3; D is perhaps TRBD2 (5 bases). Per germline, CDR1 SGHTA and CDR2 FQGTGA. CDR3 length equals 16 residues. V was clipped by 2 bases and J by 3 bases, with 15 bases between them.